The clone carrying this T cell receptor (beta chain) was counted a few times. Its matching antigen is unknown. The germline V gene encodes CDR1 MNHEY and CDR2 SMNVEV (reference sequence). CDR3 length: 20 residues. The V and J ends lost 2 bases and 4 bases, in that order; junction bases with no gene match: 18. Assay used: immunoSEQ multiplex PCR; TCRdb lists only in-frame clones, some missing. The table records over 950,000 clones, 70% to 85% of them present only once. The data belong to a study of shared clonotypes between healthy human individuals. Study conclusions and caveats: The researchers took only blood, and tissue repertoires probably look different.

This chain uses TRBV27 with TRBJ2-5, with 11 nucleotides matching TRBD2. Sequenced: memory CD4+ T cells from PBMCs. As to subset: CD45RA-negative fraction. This receptor was obtained from a man aged 18-30 years in good health. Some clones in this sample may be carry-over from other donors' samples. The CDR3 spells CASSLNVLPILAGVGETQYF. The CDR3 coding sequence is TGTGCCAGCAGTTTAAACGTATTGCCCATACTAGCGGGAGTTGGAGAGACCCAGTACTTC.